These T cell receptor beta chains were read from a single sample in a study of T cell clones after liver transplantation. Clones were read by immunoSEQ multiplex PCR, and TCRdb kept only the in-frame ones, dropping some. The data contain approximately 75,000 clones, 80% of them seen just once; the ten biggest clones take up approximately 0.81%. This specimen consisted of CD4+ T cells from blood, obtained 12 months after liver transplant. The receptors were gathered from a human patient who received a liver transplant. The graft donor may have contributed some T cells. CDR3s include the opening cysteine and the closing phenylalanine or tryptophan. D genes are given only for firm matches. Part of the rows lack a size; the others show once, few, many or a class for expanded clones.

d_gene | abundance | j_gene | v_gene | CDR3nt | CDR3aa
TRBD2 | . | TRBJ2-7 | TRBV6-5 | TGTGCCAGCCTTCGGCAGGTGACTAGCGGCTACGAGCAGTACTTC | CASLRQVTSGYEQYF
. | . | TRBJ2-7 | TRBV9 | TGTGCCAGCAGCGGACTAGGGAAGACCTACGAGCAGTACTTC | CASSGLGKTYEQYF
. | once | TRBJ1-4 | TRBV5-1 | TGCGCCAGCAGCTTGGGTTGGGGTGATGAAAAACTGTTTTTT | CASSLGWGDEKLFF
. | . | TRBJ2-2 | TRBV2 | TGTGCCAGCAGTGAGGCCAGCACCGGGGAGCTGTTTTTT | CASSEASTGELFF
. | . | TRBJ1-2 | TRBV6-4 | TGTGCCAGCAGTGACTCGGCAGGGGCGAGTTTTGGCTACACCTTC | CASSDSAGASFGYTF
. | . | TRBJ2-7 | TRBV6-5 | TGTGCCAGCAGTTCGTCCAGGGGGGCAGGCGAGCAGTACTTC | CASSSSRGAGEQYF
. | once | TRBJ2-1 | TRBV19 | TGTGCCAGTACCAGGGTAGTTGCGCAATACAATGAGCAGTTCTTC | CASTRVVAQYNEQFF
TRBD2 | . | TRBJ2-2 | TRBV5-1 | TGCGCCAGCAGCTTTATGGCGGGAGGGCCTAGCACCGGGGAGCTGTTTTTT | CASSFMAGGPSTGELFF
. | . | TRBJ2-2 | TRBV19 | TGTGCCAGTAGTATAGTATCGGGGCGAGGGCAGGGGAACACCGGGGAGCTGTTTTTT | CASSIVSGRGQGNTGELFF
. | few | TRBJ2-5 | TRBV2 | TGTGCCAGCAGCGCCGACAGCGGAGAGACCCAGTACTTC | CASSADSGETQYF
. | . | TRBJ2-1 | TRBV2 | TGTGCCAGCAGCCCAAATAGCGTAAGCGGGTTCTTC | CASSPNSVSGFF
. | . | TRBJ1-2 | TRBV28 | TGTGCCAGCACAAGAGCCGCGGGCGTTTTGTATGGCTACACCTTC | CASTRAAGVLYGYTF
. | . | TRBJ1-1 | TRBV6-5 | TGTGCCAGCAGTTACGGGAGGGGTCGGGCCACTGAAGCTTTCTTT | CASSYGRGRATEAFF
TRBD1 | . | TRBJ1-2 | TRBV14 | TGTGCCAGCAGCCACGTGGACAGGGTCCTTAACTATGGCTACACCTTC | CASSHVDRVLNYGYTF
. | . | TRBJ2-1 | TRBV28 | TGTGCCAGCAGTTTTGGGCTAAACTACAATGAGCAGTTCTTC | CASSFGLNYNEQFF
. | once | TRBJ1-5 | TRBV28 | TGTGCCAGCAGTTTATCGGACAAGACTAATTGGGCCCAGCATTTT | CASSLSDKTNWAQHF
TRBD1 | . | TRBJ1-3 | TRBV7-9 | TGTGCCAGCAGCGTACAGACAGGGTCGAACACCATATATTTT | CASSVQTGSNTIYF
. | . | TRBJ2-1 | TRBV28 | TGTGCCAGCTTCGGCGGGAATACAATGTATCGTGAGCAGTTCTTC | CASFGGNTMYREQFF
. | few | TRBJ1-2 | TRBV28 | TGTGCCAGCAGTCCTAACTATGGCTACACCTTC | CASSPNYGYTF
TRBD1 | . | TRBJ2-7 | TRBV2 | TGTGCCAGCAGATATCGGGACAGGGTGGCCTACGAGCAGTACTTC | CASRYRDRVAYEQYF
. | few | TRBJ2-5 | TRBV5-1 | TGCGCCAGCAGCTTGGAGGGTGGAGAGACCCAGTACTTC | CASSLEGGETQYF
. | once | TRBJ1-4 | TRBV18 | TGTGCCAGCTCAGCAGGGGTAGCTAATGAAAAACTGTTTTTT | CASSAGVANEKLFF
TRBD2 | . | TRBJ2-5 | TRBV4-2 | TGTGCCAGCAGCCAAGAGCCGGGACTAAAGGAAGAGACCCAGTACTTC | CASSQEPGLKEETQYF
. | few | TRBJ2-1 | TRBV21-1 | TGTGCCAGCAGCAAAGGGGGTAGGCGGGAGGATGAGCAGTTCTTC | CASSKGGRREDEQFF
. | . | TRBJ1-1 | TRBV4-1 | TGCGCCAGCAGCCAAGGCTGGAATCAGGGCGGTGAAGCTTTCTTT | CASSQGWNQGGEAFF
TRBD1 | . | TRBJ2-3 | TRBV19 | TGTGCCAGTAGTACGACAGGGGTCACAGATACGCAGTATTTT | CASSTTGVTDTQYF
. | . | TRBJ2-1 | TRBV6-5 | TGTGCCAGCGCGGGCAGCTCCTACAATGAGCAGTTCTTC | CASAGSSYNEQFF
TRBD1 | . | TRBJ2-1 | TRBV25-1 | TGTGCCAGCAGTGCGGGACAGATGCTCTACAATGAGCAGTTCTTC | CASSAGQMLYNEQFF
. | few | TRBJ1-5 | TRBV28 | TGTGCCAGCAGTTCCCAACTCTTCTATCAGCCCCAGCATTTT | CASSSQLFYQPQHF
. | . | TRBJ2-5 | TRBV28 | TGTGCCAGCAGTTTCCACGAGACCCAGTACTTC | CASSFHETQYF
TRBD2 | . | TRBJ2-1 | TRBV18 | TGTGCCAGCTCACAAGGAATAGCGGGCTACAATGAGCAGTTCTTC | CASSQGIAGYNEQFF
TRBD1 | . | TRBJ2-7 | TRBV5-6 | TGTGCCAGCAGCTTCTTGGGACAGGACTACGAGCAGTACTTC | CASSFLGQDYEQYF
TRBD1 | . | TRBJ2-7 | TRBV28 | TGTGCCAGCAGGGATCCCCGGGACAGGGTGTACGAGCAGTACTTC | CASRDPRDRVYEQYF
. | few | TRBJ1-4 | TRBV7-9 | TGTGCCAGCACCGCCGACCAGCTTAATGAAAAACTGTTTTTT | CASTADQLNEKLFF
. | . | TRBJ2-2 | TRBV30 | TGTGCCTGGAAAGGAGGATTCACCGGGGAGCTGTTTTTT | CAWKGGFTGELFF
TRBD1 | . | TRBJ1-1 | TRBV10-1 | TGCGCCAGCAGTCCCGACAGGGGGCCGACTGAAGCTTTCTTT | CASSPDRGPTEAFF
TRBD1 | . | TRBJ1-5 | TRBV7-8 | TGTGCCAGCAGCTTGGACAGGGGTCAGCCCCAGCATTTT | CASSLDRGQPQHF
TRBD2 | . | TRBJ2-7 | TRBV28 | TGTGCCAGCAGTTCCCAAAGAGCGGGAGCCCCCTACGAGCAGTACTTC | CASSSQRAGAPYEQYF
. | . | TRBJ1-5 | TRBV27 | TGTGCCAGCAGTTTGGGACGGAATCAGCCCCAGCATTTT | CASSLGRNQPQHF
. | . | TRBJ2-1 | TRBV5-6 | TGTGCCAGCAGCTTGCGTAGCAGGGGCCCACCTGACAATGAGCAGTTCTTC | CASSLRSRGPPDNEQFF
TRBD2 | . | TRBJ2-7 | TRBV6-1 | TGTGCCAGCATCTTCCGGGAGGGAATCGGCGGCGAGCAGTACTTC | CASIFREGIGGEQYF
. | . | TRBJ2-1 | TRBV14 | TGTGCCAGCAGCCACCTAACAGCGAACCTGTACAATGAGCAGTTCTTC | CASSHLTANLYNEQFF
. | once | TRBJ2-5 | TRBV5-1 | TGCGCCAGCAGCTTTGGGGGGCCGGGGGAGACCCAGTACTTC | CASSFGGPGETQYF
. | . | TRBJ2-1 | TRBV7-9 | TGTGCCAGCAGCTTAGAGGTATACAATGAGCAGTTCTTC | CASSLEVYNEQFF
. | . | TRBJ2-5 | TRBV2 | TGTGCCAGCAGTGAAAGTCGCGGATTCCAAGAGACCCAGTACTTC | CASSESRGFQETQYF
. | once | TRBJ1-5 | TRBV19 | TGTGCCAGTAGTACGGATAAACTTCAGGGGTCCCACAATCAGCCCCAGCATTTT | CASSTDKLQGSHNQPQHF
. | . | TRBJ2-4 | TRBV28 | TGTGCCAGCAGTTTAGTGCAGGGGGGAAACATTCAGTACTTC | CASSLVQGGNIQYF
. | . | TRBJ1-1 | TRBV28 | TGTGCCAGCAGTAGGGGGGATGCCGAAGCTTTCTTT | CASSRGDAEAFF
. | . | TRBJ2-7 | TRBV27 | TGTGCCAGCAGTCCTATAAGGGGGGACCTCCGGGGCGAGCAGTACTTC | CASSPIRGDLRGEQYF
TRBD1 | . | TRBJ2-4 | TRBV5-8 | TGTGCCAGCAGCTTTGACAGGGGTGACAAAAACATTCAGTACTTC | CASSFDRGDKNIQYF
. | . | TRBJ2-7 | TRBV2 | TGTGCCAGCACGGACATTGTTTCCCACGAGCAGTACTTC | CASTDIVSHEQYF
. | . | TRBJ2-2 | TRBV9 | TGTGCCAGCAGCCATTGGTCGGGCTCGAACACCGGGGAGCTGTTTTTT | CASSHWSGSNTGELFF
TRBD2 | once | TRBJ2-1 | TRBV9 | TGTGCCAGCAGCGGCCGACTAGCCCATGAGCAGTTCTTC | CASSGRLAHEQFF
. | few | TRBJ1-3 | TRBV28 | TGTGCCAGCAAGTTGGGAGGTGGCAGGGGTGCTGGAAACACCATATATTTT | CASKLGGGRGAGNTIYF
TRBD1 | . | TRBJ1-2 | TRBV6-1 | TGTGCCAGCAAGCTGACAGGGCGGGAGGATGGCTACACCTTC | CASKLTGREDGYTF
. | once | TRBJ2-3 | TRBV27 | TGTGCCAGCAGGACAGCTTACGATACGCAGTATTTT | CASRTAYDTQYF
. | . | TRBJ2-3 | TRBV7-9 | TGTGCCAGCAGCCCAAATTCATTCCCAGATACGCAGTATTTT | CASSPNSFPDTQYF
. | once | TRBJ2-1 | TRBV2 | TGTGCCAGCAGTGTACTTACTAGCAGCGATGAGCAGTTCTTC | CASSVLTSSDEQFF
. | . | TRBJ1-2 | TRBV27 | TGTGCCAGCAGTTTATCAGGGATTCCCAAGGGGGGCTACACCTTC | CASSLSGIPKGGYTF